This T cell receptor (beta chain) is drawn from a study of CD8+ T cells in alopecia areata. The treatment here: oral pan-JAK inhibitor, 5-10 mg twice daily. Study-wide results and caveats: Scalp sample sequencing also detects resident alphabeta T cells of normal skin. Patients shared TCRs less clearly than mice did, possibly owing to HLA. During tofacitinib treatment, many expanded lesional clones remained in scalp and blood.

V dropped 4 bases and J dropped 4 bases, with 18 bases sitting between them. Per the germline V gene, CDR1 is SGDLS and CDR2 is YYNGEE. CDR3 size: 15 residues. A remark on this clone: The antigen is not known.

Extracted RNA was reverse transcribed, and the resulting cDNA served as sequencing template. Assay: immunoSEQ multiplex PCR; the TCRdb copy retains only in-frame clones and omits some. The sample shows about 160,000 clones, around three fifths of them seen only once. The sequence derives from a human donor with alopecia areata. This sequence joins TRBV9 and TRBJ2-7; D gene uncertain. The sample here was CD4+ T cells sorted from blood, taken at week 24, from a patient treated with tofacitinib. CDR3 sequence reads: CASSPRPNPGYEQYF. In nucleotides, the CDR3 is TGTGCCAGCAGCCCCCGCCCCAACCCTGGGTACGAGCAGTACTTC.